The 8 T cell receptor beta chains below were found in one sample sequenced in a study of blood T cell repertoires in COVID-19. Sequenced by immunoSEQ multiplex PCR; TCRdb stores in-frame clones only, minus some. This table holds 200,000 to 300,000 clones, about 88% found once. The specimen was peripheral blood. Receptors originate from a man aged 25 to 45 with active or convalescent COVID-19.

The table lists this clone with a few counts. The rearrangement joins TRBV7-2 to TRBJ2-7, with D unclear. Germline V CDR1 and CDR2: SGHTA, FQGNSA. Trimming took off 3 bases at V and 6 bases at J, with 9 bases between the two ends. CDR3 size: 12 residues. The CDR3 is CASSFSRGEQYF. CDR3 nucleotides: TGTGCCAGCAGCTTTTCTCGAGGCGAGCAGTACTTC.

V usage is TRBV19 and J usage is TRBJ1-1, with D possibly TRBD1 on 6 matching bases. The V gene lost 9 bases and the J gene lost 5 bases, with 16 bases spanning the gap. The germline gives CDR1 LNHDA, CDR2 SQIVND (reference sequence). The CDR3 runs to 13 residues. The CDR3 loop is CASHRDKGTEAFF. CDR3 nucleotide sequence: TGTGCCAGCCACCGGGACAAAGGGACTGAAGCTTTCTTT.

A single count supports this clone. This chain joins TRBV4-1 and TRBJ2-5; 12 nucleotides agree with TRBD2. Germline-derived CDR1 and CDR2 are MGHRA and YSYEKL. The CDR3 loop spans 16 amino acids. The V and J ends lost 0 bases and 8 bases, in that order; junction bases with no gene match: 7. CDR3 bases: TGCGCCAGCAGCCAAGATCCTAGCGGGGGGGCCTATACCCAGTACTTC. It encodes CASSQDPSGGAYTQYF.

The chain is built from TRBV5-4 and TRBJ2-1; TRBD2 matches at 9 bases. The CDR3 has 16 residues. V lost 0 bases, J lost 4 bases, and 5 bases stayed unmatched. Germline values: CDR1 SGHNT, CDR2 YYREEE (reference sequence). The CDR3 DNA sequence: TGTGCCAGCAGCTTGGCCGGCGGGGGGGCGTACAATGAGCAGTTCTTC. Translating gives CASSLAGGGAYNEQFF.

The gene calls are TRBV2 and TRBJ1-5, with D possibly TRBD1 on 6 matching bases. V was trimmed by 0 bases and J by 4 bases, leaving 10 bases between them. CDR3 length: 15 residues. Germline CDR1 SNHLY, CDR2 FYNNEI. The CDR3: CASSEAGTRNQPQHF. The CDR3 DNA follows: TGTGCCAGCAGTGAAGCCGGGACAAGAAATCAGCCCCAGCATTTT.

The chain recombines TRBV19 with TRBJ1-5; weak D call: TRBD1 (6 bases). From germline, CDR1 is LNHDA and CDR2 SQIVND (reference sequence). This CDR3 region has 15 residues. V was pared by 4 bases and J by 1 base, with 11 bases between. The CDR3 DNA follows: TGTGCCAGTAGTACGACAGGTGTCAGCAATCAGCCCCAGCATTTT. Amino acids: CASSTTGVSNQPQHF.

CDR3 coding DNA: TGTGCCAGCAGCTTAACCGGGACAGGGTCCACCGGGGAGCTGTTTTTT. It yields the protein CASSLTGTGSTGELFF. The chain recombines TRBV7-3 with TRBJ2-2, with 9 bases aligning to TRBD1. CDR3 length equals 16 residues. CDR1 SGHTA and CDR2 FQGTGA come from the germline V gene. Germline trimming cut 0 bases from V and 4 bases from J; bases unmatched to any gene: 3.

The V and J genes are TRBV5-6 and TRBJ2-1, with 7 bases identical to TRBD1. Losses at the gene ends were 0 bases for V and 0 bases for J; bases not matched to a gene: 3. CDR1 is SGHDT and CDR2 is YYEEEE in the germline V gene. The CDR3 is made up of 16 amino acids. The chain's CDR3 is CASSLVSGGSYNEQFF. The CDR3 DNA sequence: TGTGCCAGCAGCTTGGTGTCAGGGGGCTCCTACAATGAGCAGTTCTTC.